The 18 T cell receptor beta chains below come from one sample, sequenced in a study of beta chain features in type 1 diabetes. Expressed TCRB transcripts were sequenced, since all the RNA that had been isolated was reverse transcribed. Clones were read by immunoSEQ multiplex PCR, and TCRdb kept only the in-frame ones, dropping some. Of fewer than 400,000 clones in the sample, 8% were seen once. The sequencing sample was made of central memory CD4+ T cells from blood. The receptor source for this set is a woman aged 18-29 years in good health.

The chain uses TRBV5-4 and TRBJ2-1; tentative D call: TRBD2 (5 bases). This CDR3 is built from 13 residues. The germline V and J ends were trimmed by 3 bases and 8 bases, with 12 bases remaining between them. Germline V gene lookup returns CDR1 SGHNT and CDR2 YYREEE (reference sequence). In DNA form, the CDR3 reads TGTGCCAGCAGCTACGGACTCGGGGATGAGCAGTTCTTC. This codes for CASSYGLGDEQFF.

V is TRBV9 and J is TRBJ1-3, with D unclear. Deletions cut 5 bases from V and 4 bases from J, with 7 bases between. In germline, CDR1 is SGDLS, CDR2 YYNGEE. CDR3 length equals 12 residues. CDR3: CASSFDGNTIYF. CDR3 nucleotides: TGTGCCAGCAGTTTCGACGGAAACACCATATATTTT.

The chain carries TRBV6-6 and TRBJ1-5, with D maybe TRBD1 (6 bases). CDR1 is MNHNY and CDR2 is SVGAGI in the germline V gene (reference sequence). The CDR3 length is 14 residues. V was clipped by 0 bases and J by 6 bases, with 9 bases between them. In DNA, the CDR3 is TGTGCCAGCAGTTACTCGTCAGGGGCTCAGCCCCAGCATTTT. This codes for CASSYSSGAQPQHF.

In this sample, this clone turned up many times. This chain links TRBV19 with TRBJ2-7; 12 positions agree with TRBD2. CDR1 and CDR2 (germline): LNHDA, SQIVND (reference sequence). The ends lost 5 bases at V and 2 bases at J; junction bases unmatched: 7. The CDR3 length is 16 residues. CDR3 nucleotides: TGTGCCAGTAGTTCACGCCTAGCGGGAGGGACCTACGAGCAGTACTTC. Encoded protein: CASSSRLAGGTYEQYF.

Ten or more counts support this clone. The gene calls are TRBV28 and TRBJ1-2; 7 bases align to TRBD1. Trimming at V came to 2 bases and at J to 10 bases, leaving 7 bases not matched to a gene. The length of the CDR3 is 13 residues. Germline V lookup: CDR1 MDHEN, CDR2 SYDVKM. CDR3 protein: CASSLGWTGYYTF. The CDR3 DNA sequence: TGTGCCAGCAGTTTAGGTTGGACAGGTTACTACACCTTC.

The genes are TRBV18 and TRBJ2-1, with 8 positions matching TRBD2. The CDR3 consists of 16 residues. CDR1 is KGHSH, CDR2 LQKENI, per germline. Trimming at V came to 3 bases and at J to 5 bases, leaving 9 bases not matched to a gene. The CDR3: CASSPQIIAGNNEQFF. CDR3 DNA: TGTGCCAGCTCACCCCAGATAATAGCGGGAAACAATGAGCAGTTCTTC.

The chain employs TRBV15 and TRBJ1-5; 10 nucleotides match TRBD1. The CDR3 has 17 residues. The germline V gene encodes CDR1 LNHNV and CDR2 YYDKDF (reference sequence). The V segment lost 3 bases and the J segment 0 bases; nucleotides outside the gene matches: 5. CDR3 DNA: TGTGCCACCAGCAGGGACAGGGGGATTAATAGCAATCAGCCCCAGCATTTT. It is translated as CATSRDRGINSNQPQHF.

This clone was seen only a few times. J is TRBJ2-7 and V is TRBV6-5; TRBD2 agrees at 10 bases. Unmatched junction bases numbered 10, after V lost 8 bases and J lost 6 bases. The CDR3 is 14 residues long. Germline CDR1 is MNHEY and CDR2 is SVGAGI. CDR3 protein: CASASGSSRGEQYF. The CDR3 DNA follows: TGTGCCAGCGCTAGCGGGAGCTCCCGGGGCGAGCAGTACTTC.

The genes are TRBV28 and TRBJ1-5; D might be TRBD1 (6 bases). The V gene lost 6 bases and the J gene lost 0 bases, with 21 bases spanning the gap. The CDR3 covers 18 residues. Germline lookup yields CDR1 MDHEN and CDR2 SYDVKM. CDR3 in amino acids: CASRAPLGTHFSNQPQHF. The CDR3 coding sequence is TGTGCCAGCAGAGCGCCGCTCGGGACACATTTTAGCAATCAGCCCCAGCATTTT. The full variable domain, in which reference TRBV28 and TRBJ1-5 provide the parts outside the CDR3, is DVKVTQSSRYLVKRTGEKVFLECVQDMDHENMFWYRQDPGLGLRLIYFSYDVKMKEKGDIPEGYSVSREKKERFSLILESASTNQTSMYLCASRAPLGTHFSNQPQHFGDGTRLSIL.

This clone was picked up a small number of times. The chain employs TRBV28 and TRBJ1-2, with 9 bases lining up with TRBD1. CDR1 is MDHEN, CDR2 SYDVKM, per germline. The CDR3 runs to 15 residues. J lost 4 bases, V lost 6 bases, and 9 bases had no gene match. Here the CDR3 DNA reads TGTGCCAGCAGCCCCCCTGGGACAGGGATCTATGGCTACACCTTC. This codes for CASSPPGTGIYGYTF.

The chain couples TRBV7-8 to TRBJ2-2; D unclear. Deletions cut 5 bases from V and 4 bases from J, with 11 bases between. There are 14 residues in the CDR3. Per germline, CDR1 SGHVS and CDR2 FQNEAQ. The CDR3 DNA follows: TGTGCCAGCAGCCCCCGGACGGGCACCGGGGAGCTGTTTTTT. Its protein product is CASSPRTGTGELFF.

This clone has just a few counts. The V gene is TRBV7-2, the J gene TRBJ1-4, with D uncertain. The CDR3 has 15 residues. The germline V gene has CDR1 SGHTA and CDR2 FQGNSA. Between the trimmed V and J ends, which lost 5 bases and 7 bases, there was a span of 17 bases. In DNA form, the CDR3 reads TGTGCCAGCAGCCCCATGGGAGGGCCTGCTGAAAAACTGTTTTTT. Translated: CASSPMGGPAEKLFF. Full variable domain (outside the CDR3, taken from reference TRBV7-2 and TRBJ1-4): GAGVSQSPSNKVTEKGKDVELRCDPISGHTALYWYRQSLGQGLEFLIYFQGNSAPDKSGLPSDRFSAERTGGSVSTLTIQRTQQEDSAVYLCASSPMGGPAEKLFFGSGTQLSVL.

This clone was counted many times. The V gene is TRBV7-2, the J gene TRBJ2-1; 12 bases agree with TRBD2. The junction had 8 bases not matched to a gene; V was cut back by 5 bases and J by 9 bases. The CDR3 covers 15 residues. Germline values: CDR1 SGHTA, CDR2 FQGNSA. This CDR3 reads CASSRTSGGPGEQFF. CDR3 coding DNA: TGTGCCAGCAGCCGTACTAGCGGGGGGCCGGGTGAGCAGTTCTTC.

The rearrangement links TRBV7-3 to TRBJ1-2; 9 nucleotides match TRBD1. Germline CDR1 and CDR2: SGHTA and FQGTGA. The trim removed 4 bases at V and 8 bases at J, leaving 8 bases unmatched. The CDR3 is 14 amino acids. Here the CDR3 DNA reads TGTGCCAGCAGCTCCACAGGGGGCGATGAAGGCTACACCTTC. Translating it yields CASSSTGGDEGYTF.

About this clone: A read error is possible here, since a much larger clone lies one base away. The gene calls are TRBV7-3 and TRBJ2-2; D unclear. Per the germline V gene, CDR1 is SGHTA and CDR2 is FQGTGA. V was shortened by 2 bases and J by 5 bases, with 3 bases between the two germline ends. The CDR3 totals 12 residues. CDR3 in amino acids: CASSLGTGELFF. The CDR3 coding sequence is TGTGCCAGCAGCTTAGGGACCGGGGAGCTGTTTTTT.

This clone has ten or more counts. The chain employs TRBV6-5 and TRBJ2-1; D is unclear. Germline CDR1 MNHEY, CDR2 SVGAGI. Trimming cost V 7 bases and J 9 bases, with 16 bases left between them. The CDR3 sequence is 13 residues long. In nucleotides, the CDR3 is TGTGCCAGCATGAAAGCTGGGGTCGTTGAGCAGTTCTTC. Translation: CASMKAGVVEQFF.

J is TRBJ2-7 and V is TRBV5-1; 8 positions match TRBD1. V was clipped by 0 bases and J by 8 bases; unmatched bases: 4. This CDR3 comprises 13 residues. Germline V gene data show CDR1 as SGHRS and CDR2 as YFSETQ. CDR3 loop: CASSLEAGGKQYF. CDR3 nucleotide sequence: TGCGCCAGCAGCTTGGAGGCAGGGGGCAAGCAGTACTTC.

The genes are TRBV7-2 and TRBJ2-3; D may be TRBD1 (5 bases). This CDR3 is 14 amino acids long. Germline CDR1 SGHTA, CDR2 FQGNSA. Trimming pared 5 bases from V and 1 base from J, leaving 10 bases between. The CDR3 here is CASSPVGGTDTQYF. In DNA form, the CDR3 reads TGTGCCAGCAGCCCCGTAGGGGGCACAGATACGCAGTATTTT.